This is a list of T cell receptor beta chains from one sample in a study of blood T cell repertoires in COVID-19. TCRdb's copy holds only in-frame clones and misses some; the assay was immunoSEQ multiplex PCR. The data contain some 110,000 clones, around 83% of them singletons. Input material: peripheral blood. The receptor set was obtained from a woman aged 80 or older with active or convalescent COVID-19. The CDR3 runs from the conserved cysteine through the conserved F or W. Fields, in order: clone size, D gene, J gene, V gene, CDR3 protein, CDR3 DNA. A D gene is named only where the DNA matches it firmly. Not every row has a clone size; where given, it reads once, few, many or a size class.

-,-,TRBJ1-6,TRBV19,CASSPYEGWSPLHF,TGTGCCAGTAGTCCCTACGAGGGATGGTCACCCCTCCACTTT
few,-,TRBJ1-1,TRBV16,CASSPQQLMNTEAFF,TGTGCCAGCAGCCCCCAACAGCTAATGAACACTGAAGCTTTCTTT
once,-,TRBJ1-2,TRBV4-2,CASSHPTGGYTF,TGTGCCAGCAGCCACCCGACAGGCGGCTACACCTTC
few,-,TRBJ1-6,TRBV5-1,CASSLDHSGGGTSPYNSPLHF,TGCGCCAGCAGCTTGGACCACTCGGGGGGCGGAACTAGTCCCTATAATTCACCCCTCCACTTT
-,-,TRBJ1-2,TRBV30,CAWTPRGADGYTF,TGTGCCTGGACCCCGCGGGGGGCTGATGGCTACACCTTC
few,TRBD1,TRBJ1-5,TRBV2,CASSEGRGRSQPQHF,TGTGCCAGCAGTGAAGGGAGGGGGCGAAGCCAGCCCCAGCATTTT
-,-,TRBJ1-4,TRBV27,CASSLGSRNEKLFF,TGTGCCAGCAGTTTGGGCAGCAGAAATGAAAAACTGTTTTTT
-,TRBD2,TRBJ2-2,TRBV3-1/TRBV3-2,CASSRLAGGTGELFF,TGTGCCAGCAGCCGACTAGCGGGGGGCACCGGGGAGCTGTTTTTT
-,-,TRBJ1-2,TRBV6-5,CASGTAIGYTF,TGTGCCAGCGGGACTGCAATCGGCTACACCTTC
-,TRBD2,TRBJ2-7,TRBV6-6,CASSSLPGLVLF,TGTGCCAGCAGTTCCTTACCGGGACTAGTGTTGTTC
-,-,TRBJ2-2,TRBV11-3,CASSLRGVAGELFF,TGTGCCAGCAGCCTCAGGGGAGTGGCCGGGGAGCTGTTTTTT
-,TRBD1,TRBJ2-2,TRBV27,CASSLSTGVTGELFF,TGTGCCAGCAGTTTATCGACAGGGGTCACCGGGGAGCTGTTTTTT
-,TRBD1,TRBJ1-2,TRBV15,CATSRARDSANYGYTF,TGTGCCACCAGCAGAGCTCGGGACAGTGCTAACTATGGCTACACCTTC
few,-,TRBJ1-3,TRBV14,CASSPLGLNSGNTIYF,TGTGCCAGCAGCCCCCTGGGCCTGAACTCTGGAAACACCATATATTTT
-,-,TRBJ2-6,TRBV5-4,CASSFGGTGANVLTF,TGTGCCAGCAGCTTCGGGGGTACTGGGGCCAACGTCCTGACTTTC
-,-,TRBJ1-6,TRBV25-1,CASSGTRNSPLHF,TGTGCCAGCAGTGGGACACGGAATTCACCCCTCCACTTT
-,-,TRBJ2-7,TRBV10-3,CAISEDRTGVSSEQYF,TGTGCCATCAGTGAGGATAGGACCGGGGTTTCTAGCGAGCAGTACTTC
-,-,TRBJ2-5,TRBV6-6,CASSSPLNRRQETQYF,TGTGCCAGCAGTTCCCCTCTGAATCGCAGGCAAGAGACCCAGTACTTC
-,TRBD2,TRBJ2-5,TRBV24-1,CATSDGGGAQETQYF,TGTGCCACCAGTGATGGGGGGGGAGCTCAGGAGACCCAGTACTTC
once,TRBD1,TRBJ1-2,TRBV2,CASSASGTVNYGYTF,TGTGCCAGCAGTGCTTCAGGGACAGTCAACTATGGCTACACCTTC
-,TRBD2,TRBJ2-1,TRBV19,CASTDTGLAGGPRGLNEQFF,TGTGCCAGTACTGATACGGGGCTAGCGGGAGGGCCTAGGGGTTTGAATGAGCAGTTCTTC
-,TRBD1,TRBJ1-1,TRBV18,CASSPTDRGAEAFF,TGTGCCAGCTCACCAACAGACAGGGGAGCTGAAGCTTTCTTT
-,-,TRBJ1-1,TRBV4-1,CASSLYYGQSNTEAFF,TGCGCCAGCAGCCTCTACTACGGACAGTCCAACACTGAAGCTTTCTTT
-,TRBD2,TRBJ2-1,TRBV5-5,CASSPTSGDYNEQFF,TGTGCCAGCAGCCCGACTAGCGGGGACTACAATGAGCAGTTCTTC
-,TRBD2,TRBJ2-5,TRBV7-3,CASSSAGGWGETQYF,TGTGCCAGCAGCTCAGCGGGAGGATGGGGAGAGACCCAGTACTTC
once,TRBD1,TRBJ1-2,TRBV29-1,CSATGTGGFKGTGYTF,TGCAGCGCAACCGGGACAGGGGGCTTTAAGGGAACTGGCTACACCTTC
-,TRBD2,TRBJ2-5,TRBV24-1,CATSDSGLAGGGETQYF,TGTGCCACCAGTGACTCGGGACTAGCGGGAGGGGGGGAGACCCAGTACTTC
-,TRBD2,TRBJ2-7,TRBV20-1,CSASSGGTYEQYF,TGCAGTGCTAGTAGCGGGGGAACCTACGAGCAGTACTTC
-,TRBD1,TRBJ2-1,TRBV7-8,CASSSDRGPNEQFF,TGTGCCAGCAGCTCGGACAGGGGTCCCAATGAGCAGTTCTTC
-,-,TRBJ1-4,TRBV30,CAWRLTGSDEKLFF,TGTGCCTGGAGGCTTACAGGGTCAGATGAAAAACTGTTTTTT
-,-,TRBJ1-3,TRBV29-1,CSVGGGSGNTIYF,TGCAGCGTAGGCGGCGGCTCTGGAAACACCATATATTTT
-,-,TRBJ2-4,TRBV28,CASSFRGIAKNIQYF,TGTGCCAGCAGTTTTCGGGGGATCGCCAAAAACATTCAGTACTTC
few,-,TRBJ1-3,TRBV18,CASSPPSGSSGNTIYF,TGTGCCAGCTCACCACCTTCGGGGAGCTCTGGAAACACCATATATTTT
-,TRBD1,TRBJ1-1,TRBV29-1,CSARTGGNTEAFF,TGCAGCGCGAGGACAGGGGGGAACACTGAAGCTTTCTTT
-,TRBD2,TRBJ2-7,TRBV3-1/TRBV3-2,CASSQGALAGLREQYF,TGTGCCAGCAGCCAAGGGGCACTAGCGGGGTTGCGGGAGCAGTACTTC
-,TRBD2,TRBJ2-5,TRBV3-1/TRBV3-2,CASSQISGTSFNQETQYF,TGTGCCAGCAGCCAGATTTCCGGGACTAGCTTCAACCAAGAGACCCAGTACTTC